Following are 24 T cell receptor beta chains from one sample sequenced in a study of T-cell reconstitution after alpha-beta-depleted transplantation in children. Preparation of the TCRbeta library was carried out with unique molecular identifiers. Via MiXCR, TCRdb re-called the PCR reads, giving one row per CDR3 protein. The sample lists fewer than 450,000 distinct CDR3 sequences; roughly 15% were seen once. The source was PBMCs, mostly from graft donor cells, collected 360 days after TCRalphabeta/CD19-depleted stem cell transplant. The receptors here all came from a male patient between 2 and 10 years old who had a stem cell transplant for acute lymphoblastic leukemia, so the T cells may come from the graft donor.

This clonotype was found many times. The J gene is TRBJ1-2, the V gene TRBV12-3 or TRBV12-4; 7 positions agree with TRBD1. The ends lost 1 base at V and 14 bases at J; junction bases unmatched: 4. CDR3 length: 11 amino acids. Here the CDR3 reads CASSLEGAQTF. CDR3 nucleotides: TGTGCCAGCAGTTTAGAGGGGGCGCAAACCTTC.

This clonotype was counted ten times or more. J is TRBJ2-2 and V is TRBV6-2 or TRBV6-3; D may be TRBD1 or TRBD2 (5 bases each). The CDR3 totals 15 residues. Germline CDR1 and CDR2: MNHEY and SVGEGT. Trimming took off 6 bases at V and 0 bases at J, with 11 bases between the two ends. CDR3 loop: CASRVGRANTGELFF. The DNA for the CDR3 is TGTGCCAGCAGGGTGGGACGGGCGAACACCGGGGAGCTGTTTTTT.

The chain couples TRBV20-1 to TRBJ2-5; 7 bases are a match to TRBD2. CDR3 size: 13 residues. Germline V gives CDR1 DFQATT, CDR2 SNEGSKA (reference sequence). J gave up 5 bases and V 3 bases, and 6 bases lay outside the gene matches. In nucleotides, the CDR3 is TGCAGTGCTAGCACGGGAGCGGGGGAGACCCAGTACTTC. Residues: CSASTGAGETQYF.

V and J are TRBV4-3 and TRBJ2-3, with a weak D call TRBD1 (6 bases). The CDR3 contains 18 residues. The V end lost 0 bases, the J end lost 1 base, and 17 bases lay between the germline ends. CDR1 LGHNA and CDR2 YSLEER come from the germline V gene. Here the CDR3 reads CASSQEQGWGSGTDTQYF. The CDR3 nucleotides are TGCGCCAGCAGCCAAGAACAGGGCTGGGGGAGTGGCACAGATACGCAGTATTTT.

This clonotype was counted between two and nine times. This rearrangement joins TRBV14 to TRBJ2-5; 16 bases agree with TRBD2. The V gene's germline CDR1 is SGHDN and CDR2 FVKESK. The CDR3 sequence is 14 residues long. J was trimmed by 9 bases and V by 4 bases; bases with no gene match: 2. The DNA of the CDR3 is TGTGCCAGCAGCCTGGGGACTAGCGGGAGGGCCCAGTACTTC. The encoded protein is CASSLGTSGRAQYF. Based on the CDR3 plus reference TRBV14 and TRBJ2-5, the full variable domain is EAGVTQFPSHSVIEKGQTVTLRCDPISGHDNLYWYRRVMGKEIKFLLHFVKESKQDESGMPNNRFLAERTGGTYSTLKVQPAELEDSGVYFCASSLGTSGRAQYFGPGTRLLVL.

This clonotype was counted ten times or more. The CDR3 DNA reads TGCGCCAGCAGCTTAGGTACGGCAGAGACCCAGTACTTC. Translation gives CASSLGTAETQYF. The gene calls are TRBV5-1 and TRBJ2-5; D uncertain. V lost 2 bases to trimming and J lost 4 bases, with 9 bases between them. This CDR3 is built from 13 residues. The germline V gene encodes CDR1 SGHRS and CDR2 YFSETQ.

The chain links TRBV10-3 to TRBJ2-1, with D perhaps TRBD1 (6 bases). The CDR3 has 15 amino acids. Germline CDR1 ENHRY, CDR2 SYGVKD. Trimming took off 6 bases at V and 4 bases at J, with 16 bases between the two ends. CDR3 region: CAISDRQGRYNEQFF. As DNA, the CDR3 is TGTGCCATCAGCGATCGGCAGGGGAGATACAATGAGCAGTTCTTC.

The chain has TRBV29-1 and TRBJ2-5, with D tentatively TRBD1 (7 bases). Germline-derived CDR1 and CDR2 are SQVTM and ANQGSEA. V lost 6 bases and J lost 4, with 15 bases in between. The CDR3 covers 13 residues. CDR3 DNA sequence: TGCAGCGTGTCCAGGGGGGTGGGAGAGACCCAGTACTTC. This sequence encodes CSVSRGVGETQYF. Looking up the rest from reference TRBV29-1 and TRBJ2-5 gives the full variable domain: SAVISQKPSRDICQRGTSLTIQCQVDSQVTMMFWYRQQPGQSLTLIATANQGSEATYESGFVIDKFPISRPNLTFSTLTVSNMSPEDSSIYLCSVSRGVGETQYFGPGTRLLVL.

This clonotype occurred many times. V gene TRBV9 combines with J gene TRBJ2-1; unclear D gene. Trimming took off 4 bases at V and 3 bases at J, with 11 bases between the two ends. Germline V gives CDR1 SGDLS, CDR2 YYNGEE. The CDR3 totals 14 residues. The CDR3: CASSHVADYNEQFF. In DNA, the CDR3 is TGTGCCAGCAGCCACGTAGCAGACTACAATGAGCAGTTCTTC.

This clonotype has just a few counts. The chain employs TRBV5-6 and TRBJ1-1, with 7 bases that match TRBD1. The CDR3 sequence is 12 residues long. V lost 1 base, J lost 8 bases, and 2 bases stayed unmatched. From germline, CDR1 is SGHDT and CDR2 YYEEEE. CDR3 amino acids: CASSLNRGEAFF. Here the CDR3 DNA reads TGTGCCAGCAGCTTGAACAGGGGAGAAGCTTTCTTT.

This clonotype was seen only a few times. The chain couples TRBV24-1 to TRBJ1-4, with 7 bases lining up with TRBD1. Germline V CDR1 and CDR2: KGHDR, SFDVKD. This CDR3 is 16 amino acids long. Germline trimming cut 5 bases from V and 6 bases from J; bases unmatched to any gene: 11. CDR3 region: CATSGKQGPLYEKLFF. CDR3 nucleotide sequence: TGTGCCACCAGTGGAAAACAGGGGCCCCTCTATGAAAAACTGTTTTTT.

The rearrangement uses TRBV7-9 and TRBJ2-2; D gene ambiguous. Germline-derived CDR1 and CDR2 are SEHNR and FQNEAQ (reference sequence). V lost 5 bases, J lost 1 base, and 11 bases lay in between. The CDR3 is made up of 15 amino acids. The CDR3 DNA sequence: TGTGCCAGCAGCCCTCCTCCCTGGAACACCGGGGAGCTGTTTTTT. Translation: CASSPPPWNTGELFF.

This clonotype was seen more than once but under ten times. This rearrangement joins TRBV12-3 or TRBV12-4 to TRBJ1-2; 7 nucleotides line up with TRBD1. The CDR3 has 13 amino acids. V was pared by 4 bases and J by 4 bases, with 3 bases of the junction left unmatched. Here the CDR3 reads CASSWGQPYGYTF. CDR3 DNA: TGTGCCAGCAGTTGGGGACAGCCCTATGGCTACACCTTC.

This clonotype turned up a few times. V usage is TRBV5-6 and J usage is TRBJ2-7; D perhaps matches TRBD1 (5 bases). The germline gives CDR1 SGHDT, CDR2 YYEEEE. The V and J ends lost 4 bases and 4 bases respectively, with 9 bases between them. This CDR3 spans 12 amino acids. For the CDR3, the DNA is TGTGCCAGCAGCACGAACAGGTACGAGCAGTACTTC. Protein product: CASSTNRYEQYF.

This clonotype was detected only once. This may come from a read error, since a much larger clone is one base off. The CDR3 DNA follows: TGCGCCAGCAGCTTGGAGACTAGGACTGGGAATAAGCAGTTCTTC. This translates into CASSLETRTGNKQFF. The chain recombines TRBV5-1 with TRBJ2-1, with a tentative D call TRBD2 (6 bases). The germline CDR1 and CDR2 sequences are SGHRS and YFSETQ. This CDR3 is 15 amino acids long. The V end was cut by 0 bases, the J end by 11 bases, with 18 bases between.

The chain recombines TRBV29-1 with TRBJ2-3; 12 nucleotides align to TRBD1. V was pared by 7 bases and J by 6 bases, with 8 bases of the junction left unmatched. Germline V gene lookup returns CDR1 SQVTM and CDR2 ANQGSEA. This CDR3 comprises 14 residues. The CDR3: CSGSRDRGLDTQYF. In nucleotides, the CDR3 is TGCAGCGGATCCCGGGACAGGGGGCTTGATACGCAGTATTTT.

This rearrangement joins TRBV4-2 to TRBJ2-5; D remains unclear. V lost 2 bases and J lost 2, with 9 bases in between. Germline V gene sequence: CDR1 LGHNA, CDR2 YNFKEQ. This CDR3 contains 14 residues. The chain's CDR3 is CASSQWTGQETQYF. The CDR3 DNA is TGTGCCAGCAGCCAATGGACGGGTCAAGAGACCCAGTACTTC.

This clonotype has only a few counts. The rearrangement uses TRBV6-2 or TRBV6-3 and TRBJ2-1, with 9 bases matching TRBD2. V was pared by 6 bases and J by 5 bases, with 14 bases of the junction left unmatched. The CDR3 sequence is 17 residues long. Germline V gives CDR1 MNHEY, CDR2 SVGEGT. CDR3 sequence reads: CASSHRVAGGGDNEQFF. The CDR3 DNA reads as TGTGCCAGCAGCCATAGGGTTGCGGGAGGGGGGGACAATGAGCAGTTCTTC.

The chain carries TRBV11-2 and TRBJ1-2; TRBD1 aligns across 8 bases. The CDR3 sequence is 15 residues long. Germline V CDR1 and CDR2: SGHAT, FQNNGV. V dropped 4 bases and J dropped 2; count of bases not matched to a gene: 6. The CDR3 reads CASSSDRGRNYGYTF. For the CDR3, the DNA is TGTGCCAGCAGCTCAGACAGGGGTCGGAACTATGGCTACACCTTC.

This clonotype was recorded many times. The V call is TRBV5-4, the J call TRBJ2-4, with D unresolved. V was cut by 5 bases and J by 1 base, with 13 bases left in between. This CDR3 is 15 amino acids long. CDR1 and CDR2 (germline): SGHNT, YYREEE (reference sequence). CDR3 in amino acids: CASSSLGYAKNIQYF. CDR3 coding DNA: TGTGCCAGCAGTTCCTTAGGGTACGCCAAAAACATTCAGTACTTC.

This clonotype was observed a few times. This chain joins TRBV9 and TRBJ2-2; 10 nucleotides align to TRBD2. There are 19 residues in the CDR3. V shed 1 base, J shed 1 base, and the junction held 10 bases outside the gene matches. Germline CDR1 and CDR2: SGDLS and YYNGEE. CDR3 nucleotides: TGTGCCAGCAGCGTATGGTCTAGCGGGAGTTTGGGGAACACCGGGGAGCTGTTTTTT. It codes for CASSVWSSGSLGNTGELFF.

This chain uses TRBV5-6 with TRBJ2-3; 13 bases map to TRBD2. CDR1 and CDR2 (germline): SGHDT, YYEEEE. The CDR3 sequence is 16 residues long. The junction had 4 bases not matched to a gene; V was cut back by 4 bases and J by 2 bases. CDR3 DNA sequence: TGTGCCAGCAGCACGGGACTAGCGGGACTCACAGATACGCAGTATTTT. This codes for CASSTGLAGLTDTQYF. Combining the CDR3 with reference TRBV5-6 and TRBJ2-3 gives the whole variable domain DAGVTQSPTHLIKTRGQQVTLRCSPKSGHDTVSWYQQALGQGPQFIFQYYEEEERQRGNFPDRFSGHQFPNYSSELNVNALLLGDSALYLCASSTGLAGLTDTQYFGPGTRLTVL.

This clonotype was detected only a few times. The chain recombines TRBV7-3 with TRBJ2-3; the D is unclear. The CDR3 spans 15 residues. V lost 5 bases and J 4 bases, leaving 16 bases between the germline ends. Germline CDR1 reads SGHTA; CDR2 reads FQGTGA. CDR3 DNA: TGTGCCAGCAGCCCTTTTAGTTCTAGGGCAGATACGCAGTATTTT. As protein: CASSPFSSRADTQYF.

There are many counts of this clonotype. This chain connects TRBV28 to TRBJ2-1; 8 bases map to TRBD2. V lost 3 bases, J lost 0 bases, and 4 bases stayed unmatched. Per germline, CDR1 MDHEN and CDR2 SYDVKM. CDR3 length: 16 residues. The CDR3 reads CASSFLAGGSYNEQFF. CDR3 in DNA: TGTGCCAGCAGTTTCCTGGCGGGAGGCTCCTACAATGAGCAGTTCTTC. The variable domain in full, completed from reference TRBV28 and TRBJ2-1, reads DVKVTQSSRYLVKRTGEKVFLECVQDMDHENMFWYRQDPGLGLRLIYFSYDVKMKEKGDIPEGYSVSREKKERFSLILESASTNQTSMYLCASSFLAGGSYNEQFFGPGTRLTVL.